This T cell receptor (beta chain) was recovered during a study of beta chain features in type 1 diabetes (dated by TCRdb to the late 2010s). About the study as a whole: Mean age, gender distribution, total cell number and subset yield were not different between patients and healthy donors. A total of about 100,000,000 sorted cells were examined across all samples, and RNA yield correlated strongly with the number of cells per subset. The study compared TCRB repertoires of sorted circulating CD4+ T cell subsets between recently diagnosed type 1 diabetes patients and matched healthy donors. Regulatory and stem cell-like memory subsets were isolated from only 8 patients and roughly 8 healthy donors, whereas naive and central memory subsets came from all 30 or so donors. Results and caveats for the whole study, not just this receptor: Shorter templates might have been favored by PCR, but patient and control samples were amplified and corrected together, so both groups would have been affected equally by any skew. Fewer insertions and more nucleotide deletions at VDJ recombination sites were observed in patients with type 1 diabetes, implying thymic rearrangement abnormalities. Sequencing cDNA rather than genomic DNA could over-represent highly expressing activated cells, although activation and CD3 levels did not differ between groups. Naive, central memory and regulatory TCRB repertoires appeared to be more similar among patients than among healthy donors. A moderate but significant shortening of TCRB CDR3 length was observed in type 1 diabetes patients in all four CD4+ subsets. Only small numbers of individuals were included in the HLA sub-analyses, which left unresolved whether HLA type had any influence on TCRB rearrangement.

On this clone: Its antigen is unknown. Per-base qualities were not stored, and no clone one base away is much larger.

A single peripheral blood draw of approximately 0.11 L on average was collected from each donor into heparinised tubes. Naive, central memory, regulatory and stem cell-like memory CD4+ T cells were sorted on a BD FACSAria II using a panel including CD45RO, CCR7, CD25, CD127, CD95 and CD27. Purity was above 98% for every sorted population. Right away, PBMCs were isolated by Lymphoprep density gradient centrifugation and were stained directly, with no culture step. So that batch effects would be minimized, each experiment stained and sorted samples in pairs, pairing one healthy donor with one patient. The High Capacity cDNA Reverse Transcription Kit was used to reverse transcribe all of the isolated RNA, meaning that expressed TCRB transcripts were what got sequenced. Naive, central memory and regulatory T cell samples underwent deep immunoSEQ sequencing, averaging about 3.57 million total reads per sample. Sorted cells were lysed in RLT buffer and RNA was extracted with DNase-treated RNeasy Micro or Mini kits, depending on cell number. Each cell subset was processed on its own to prevent cross-contamination, while patient and healthy donor samples were processed together. TCRB sequences were amplified from cDNA with the immunoSEQ multiplex PCR, producing 87-bp fragments spanning the CDR3 region. Sequencing of the amplicons was performed on the Illumina HiSeq platform. Under the source paper's analysis protocol: Synthetic template baselines were used to correct PCR bias computationally, reads within Hamming distance 2 were collapsed together, and singletons that could not be merged were discarded. By aligning reads against IMGT, V, D and J genes, CDR3 length, and insertions or deletions at six rearrangement sites were assigned. Clonotype counts were normalized to sorted cell number within each subset before computing true diversity and Gini coefficients with the tcR R package. The overlap coefficient, calculated on TCRB nucleotide sequences, was used to quantify repertoire sharing. Out-of-frame TCRB sequences from naive cells were analyzed as a proxy for the pre-selection repertoire. This is the immuneACCESS table as TCRdb keeps it, with only in-frame sequences that have V and J called. A part of the clones is gone; compared with another copy, unresolved V genes explain less than half, and the rest is unexplained. The V and J calls and the clone size are those of that table, but D and trimming were determined from the DNA. The sample table contains almost 350,000 clones; only one count was recorded for around 20% of them. The ten largest clonotypes hold approximately 0.043% of the sample.

CDR1 and CDR2 were assigned from the germline V gene (reference sequence) as MNHNY and SVGAGI. The CDR3 runs 13 residues from the cysteine to the phenylalanine. This entry keeps only the CDR3 DNA: 39 bases, framed from base 1. Relative to germline, V is 5 bases shorter and J is 6 bases shorter, with 13 bases between their ends. This clonotype originated in a woman between 18 and 29 years old in good health. The receptor chain draws on TRBV6-6 and TRBJ1-2, with no D gene named confidently. The specimen was naive CD4+ T cells from blood. The intended sense of this specimen's cell subset or site label: true naive CD4+ T cells. The CDR3 in this case is CASSPRWEDGYTF. Here is the DNA: TGTGCCAGCAGTCCGCGGTGGGAGGATGGCTACACCTTC.